This T cell receptor (beta chain) is drawn from a study of blood T cell repertoires in COVID-19. About the study: Whether acute or convalescent, the COVID-19 samples came from the United States, Italy and Spain.

Libraries were prepared by immunoSEQ multiplex PCR; TCRdb keeps only in-frame clonotypes and omits some of them. The repertoire includes about 400,000 clones, roughly 90% of them detected once, and more than 0.95% sits in the top ten. The CDR3 contains 14 residues. The V and J ends lost 4 bases and 0 bases respectively, with 10 bases between them. Germline assignment: CDR1 SGHRS and CDR2 YFSETQ. Input material: peripheral blood. The chain uses TRBV5-1 and TRBJ2-5; TRBD1 is a possible D gene (6 bases). The receptor was derived from a man aged 40-50 years with acute or convalescent COVID-19. The CDR3 DNA reads as TGCGCCAGCAGCCGGGCAGGGGACCAAGAGACCCAGTACTTC. Its protein is CASSRAGDQETQYF. The variable domain in full, with the rest retrieved from reference TRBV5-1 and TRBJ2-5, is KAGVTQTPRYLIKTRGQQVTLSCSPISGHRSVSWYQQTPGQGLQFLFEYFSETQRNKGNFPGRFSGRQFSNSRSEMNVSTLELGDSALYLCASSRAGDQETQYFGPGTRLLVL.